This T cell receptor beta chain is from a study of blood T cell repertoires in COVID-19 (dated by TCRdb to about 2020). Looking at the study overall: Samples from collaborators originated in the United States, Italy and Spain and spanned both the acute and convalescent phases of COVID-19. HLA class I and class II types, where available, came from metadata supplied by the sample provider rather than from assay-based typing. The repertoires were made available in a free public database intended to serve as a resource for research on the immune response to SARS-CoV-2. The prospective study material was composed of cDNA or gDNA derived from T cells, B-cell-depleted T cells, or PBMCs. The samples were drawn from the first 160 participants of the ongoing ImmuneRACE study and from 1,254 subjects provided by 6 global collaborators. Deeply sampled blood TCRbeta repertoires from subjects exposed to, actively infected with, or recovered from COVID-19 were included in the dataset. Sample metadata almost always included a de-identified subject ID, COVID-19 status, age in years and sex. Overall results and qualifications from the work: The amount of clinical and demographic metadata varied by source and participant and was provided uncurated.

TCRbeta CDR3 regions were amplified from genomic DNA using the immunoSEQ Assay, a bias-controlled multiplex PCR. Per the authors' processing: The number of nucleated cells in each sample was estimated from the amplification of reference gene primers within the assay. To quantify the absolute abundance of each unique TCRbeta CDR3 rearrangement, sequence reads were collapsed and filtered. For each sample, productive Simpson clonality was calculated as the square root of Simpson's diversity index over productive rearrangements. The source is immuneACCESS, and TCRdb retained only in-frame sequences with V and J called. Part of the clones is not carried over; for the studies checked, unresolved V genes explain less than half of this, and the remainder is unexplained. The V and J calls and clone size were taken over from that table, and D and trimming were inferred from the DNA. This sample is represented by 300,000 to 350,000 clones; about 90% of them were singletons. Roughly 3% of the sample goes to the ten largest clones.

Samples from volunteer blood donors who had recovered from COVID-19 were contributed by a second Seattle source. Whole blood was collected in K2EDTA tubes by collaborating institutions according to the institutions' own protocols. For TCRbeta analysis, collaborator samples were shipped as frozen whole blood, as isolated PBMCs, or as DNA extracted from either sample type. Turning to this clone: Which antigen it targets is not known. Base qualities are not provided; no much larger clone lies one nucleotide away.

This receptor was obtained from a woman aged 18-30 years who had recovered from COVID-19. Sequencing used peripheral blood.

The nucleotide sequence reads TGTGCCAGCAGCCGCGGTAATCAGCCCCAGCATTTT. Its protein product is CASSRGNQPQHF. The rearranged chain carries TRBV14 and TRBJ1-5; the D gene assignment is ambiguous. The CDR3 covers 12 residues, taking in both the cysteine and the phenylalanine. The sequence is cut down to CDR3 DNA, 36 bases in frame from base 1. According to the germline V gene, CDR1 reads SGHDN and CDR2 reads FVKESK. V is cut by 4 bases and J by 4 bases, and the space between the germline ends is 5 bases.